This note documents a single T cell receptor (beta chain) sequence. The sample holds one count of this clone. The antigen it recognizes is unknown. No per-base quality is available; no much larger clone lies one base away. CDR1 and CDR2, looked up from the germline V gene, are MNHNS and SASEGT. From V the trimming removes 1 base and from J it removes 3 bases, while the gene matches leave 12 bases of the junction unaccounted for. Spanning cysteine to phenylalanine, the CDR3 consists of 19 amino acids. Only the CDR3 portion is preserved as DNA: 57 bases, with reading frame beginning at the first base. TCRbeta CDR3 regions were amplified from genomic DNA by means of the immunoSEQ Assay, a bias-controlled multiplex PCR. The source study handled its data this way. The number of nucleated cells in each sample was estimated by amplification of reference gene primers within the assay. To quantify the absolute abundance of each unique TCRbeta CDR3 rearrangement, sequence reads were collapsed and filtered. For each sample, productive Simpson clonality was calculated by taking the square root of Simpson's diversity index across productive rearrangements. Drawn from immuneACCESS, this table holds only the in-frame rearrangements with V and J called that TCRdb kept. Clones are partly lost; checked studies trace under half to an unresolved V gene and leave the rest unexplained. Clone size and V and J calls were adopted from that table, with D and trimming inferred from the DNA. For this sample there are under 250,000 clones; 83% appear just once. Clones ranked in the top ten supply 3.6% of the sample.

Enrolling through a virtual design, the prospective study's participants ranged in age from roughly 18 to 100 years and lived across some 22 United States geographic areas. In the prospective study, participants were assigned to cohorts based on the clinical history participants reported in a screening survey and a study questionnaire. Exposed participants were defined as having been in contact with someone with a PCR-confirmed or clinician-diagnosed COVID-19 case within 2 weeks of study entry. In the prospective study, whole blood, serum and a nasopharyngeal or oropharyngeal swab were collected from each participant by mobile phlebotomists. Prospective study participants could optionally give additional blood draws and questionnaires over an approximately two-month period. Prospective study blood samples were shipped either frozen or at room temperature before DNA extraction. The source of the sample is a study of blood T cell repertoires in COVID-19 (dated by TCRdb to 2018 to 2020). For the study in its entirety: Collaborator samples came from the United States, Italy and Spain and covered acute and convalescent phases of COVID-19. The material from the prospective study consisted of cDNA or gDNA derived from T cells, B-cell-depleted T cells, or PBMCs. The dataset comprised deeply sampled blood TCRbeta repertoires from subjects exposed to, actively infected with, or recovered from COVID-19. The repertoires were released in a freely available public database intended as a resource for research on the immune response to SARS-CoV-2. The samples were drawn from the first 160 participants of the ongoing ImmuneRACE study and from 1,254 subjects provided by 6 global collaborators. Nearly every sample came with metadata listing a de-identified subject ID, COVID-19 status, age in years and sex. Where available, HLA class I and class II types were obtained from metadata supplied by the sample provider rather than from assay-based typing.

General findings and caveats noted by the study authors: How much clinical and demographic metadata was included differed by source and by participant, and the metadata was provided uncurated.

The chain is assembled from TRBV6-1 and TRBJ2-4; TRBD2 matches 10 bases in the middle. The sequence came from a woman aged 40 to 55 who had been exposed to COVID-19. The sequenced sample consisted of PBMCs or T cells enriched from blood (not recorded which). The CDR3 sequence is CASSEEYSGGLDGKNIQYF. The sequenced DNA: TGTGCCAGCAGTGAAGAGTATAGCGGGGGGCTCGATGGCAAAAACATTCAGTACTTC.